This TCR beta chain was captured by sequencing in a study of blood T cells in healthy people across ages. V lost 3 bases and J lost 1, with 8 bases in between. The CDR3 spans 14 residues. Whole-study results and caveats: A roughly linear fall in TCR beta diversity per million T cells was seen with increasing age. Leaving the PBMCs unsorted stopped any conclusive comparison of naive versus antigen-experienced cells.

Collection of 9 to 10 milliliters of peripheral blood was performed for each donor. A J-beta primer mix and a sample-barcoded 5' primer were used in a second PCR of roughly 7 to 12 cycles. MiXCR, applied by TCRdb to the 5' RACE reads, yields one record per CDR3 protein. The repertoire holds some 790,000 distinct CDR3 sequences, with around 30% as singletons. This clonotype was found many times. The antigen remains unidentified. The chain recombines TRBV12-3 or TRBV12-4 with TRBJ2-3, with D possibly being TRBD2 (5 bases). Sample: blood. The origin of this receptor is a woman aged 80 or over in good health. The CDR3 protein is CASSFGIRTDTQYF. The CDR3 nucleotides are TGTGCCAGCAGTTTCGGGATCCGCACAGATACGCAGTATTTT.